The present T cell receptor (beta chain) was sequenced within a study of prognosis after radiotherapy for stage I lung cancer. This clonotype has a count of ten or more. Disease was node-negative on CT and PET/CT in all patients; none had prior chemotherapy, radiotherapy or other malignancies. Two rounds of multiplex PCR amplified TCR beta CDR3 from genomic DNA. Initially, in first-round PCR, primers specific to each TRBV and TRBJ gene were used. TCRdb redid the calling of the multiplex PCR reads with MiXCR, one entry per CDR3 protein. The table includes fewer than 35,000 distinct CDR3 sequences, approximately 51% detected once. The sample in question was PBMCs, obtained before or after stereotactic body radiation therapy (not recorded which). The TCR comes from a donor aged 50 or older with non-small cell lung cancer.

The CDR3 reads CASSILGGTIYNEQFF. The CDR3 DNA follows: TGTGCCAGTAGTATTTTAGGGGGGACTATCTACAATGAGCAGTTCTTC. The rearrangement joins TRBV19 to TRBJ2-1; D is perhaps TRBD2 (7 bases). Looked up from germline, CDR1 is LNHDA and CDR2 is SQIVND (reference sequence). V was trimmed by 3 bases and J by 3 bases, leaving 15 bases between them. The CDR3 covers 16 residues.